Shown below are 7 T cell receptor beta chains from a single sample sequenced in a study of cytomegalovirus exposure and HLA in healthy donors. PCR primers comprised 60 Vbeta and 13 Jbeta primers. Clones were sequenced by immunoSEQ multiplex PCR, and TCRdb holds only the in-frame ones, with some missing. The sample records some 150,000 clones, approximately 80% being singletons. The material sequenced was PBMCs. These receptors were taken from a woman younger than 30 in good health and CMV-seropositive.

This chain joins TRBV7-3 and TRBJ2-7; no reliable D call. The CDR3 has 13 residues. Trimming took off 5 bases at V and 2 bases at J, with 10 bases between the two ends. Germline V gene lookup returns CDR1 SGHTA and CDR2 FQGTGA. CDR3 DNA: TGTGCCAGCAGCCTCTCGAGGCCCTACGAGCAGTACTTC. Translation gives CASSLSRPYEQYF.

This sequence joins TRBV19 and TRBJ2-7; TRBD1 matches 10 bases. The CDR3 contains 18 residues. From germline, CDR1 is LNHDA and CDR2 SQIVND (reference sequence). Trimming cost V 3 bases and J 2 bases; bases outside gene matches: 13. The CDR3 reads CASSMTGGGPPTTYEQYF. CDR3 DNA sequence: TGTGCCAGTAGTATGACAGGGGGCGGCCCCCCCACTACCTACGAGCAGTACTTC.

This chain uses TRBV30 with TRBJ1-5; no definite D call. Trimming took off 5 bases at V and 1 base at J, with 9 bases between the two ends. CDR1 is GTSNPN and CDR2 is SVGIG in the germline V gene (reference sequence). The CDR3 has 13 amino acids. CDR3 sequence reads: CAWDDTSNQPQHF. CDR3 DNA sequence: TGTGCCTGGGATGACACGAGCAATCAGCCCCAGCATTTT. Drawing the rest from reference TRBV30 and TRBJ1-5, the complete variable domain is SQTIHQWPATLVQPVGSPLSLECTVEGTSNPNLYWYRQAAGRGLQLLFYSVGIGQISSEVPQNLSASRPQDRQFILSSKKLLLSDSGFYLCAWDDTSNQPQHFGDGTRLSIL.

The V call is TRBV2, the J call TRBJ1-3; TRBD1 agrees at 9 bases. Trimming cost V 6 bases and J 7 bases; bases outside gene matches: 7. The V gene's germline CDR1 is SNHLY and CDR2 FYNNEI. The CDR3 runs 14 residues. In nucleotides, the CDR3 is TGTGCCAGCAGGGGGGGACAGGGTATCAACACCATATATTTT. The encoded protein is CASRGGQGINTIYF.

The V call is TRBV5-1, the J call TRBJ1-2; 10 bases map to TRBD1. CDR1 and CDR2 (germline): SGHRS, YFSETQ. J lost 6 bases, V lost 5 bases, and 10 bases had no gene match. The length of the CDR3 is 15 residues. The CDR3 region has the DNA TGCGCCAGCAGGACGTATCCCGGGACAGGGGATGGCTACACCTTC. Its protein is CASRTYPGTGDGYTF.

This clone was seen a few times. The chain couples TRBV6-4 to TRBJ2-3, with D uncertain. Per germline, CDR1 MRHNA and CDR2 SNTAGT. The CDR3 contains 14 residues. With 0 bases removed from V and 3 bases from J, the gap between germline ends came to 7 bases. CDR3: CASSDSRETDTQYF. The CDR3 DNA follows: TGTGCCAGCAGTGACTCAAGAGAGACAGATACGCAGTATTTT.

CDR3 coding DNA: TGTGCCAGCAGACCATACAGGGGGCGAGAGACCCAGTACTTC. Its protein product is CASRPYRGRETQYF. V usage is TRBV11-2 and J usage is TRBJ2-5; 9 bases agree with TRBD1. This CDR3 contains 14 residues. The V and J ends lost 6 bases and 4 bases, in that order; junction bases with no gene match: 6. Germline V CDR1 and CDR2: SGHAT, FQNNGV.